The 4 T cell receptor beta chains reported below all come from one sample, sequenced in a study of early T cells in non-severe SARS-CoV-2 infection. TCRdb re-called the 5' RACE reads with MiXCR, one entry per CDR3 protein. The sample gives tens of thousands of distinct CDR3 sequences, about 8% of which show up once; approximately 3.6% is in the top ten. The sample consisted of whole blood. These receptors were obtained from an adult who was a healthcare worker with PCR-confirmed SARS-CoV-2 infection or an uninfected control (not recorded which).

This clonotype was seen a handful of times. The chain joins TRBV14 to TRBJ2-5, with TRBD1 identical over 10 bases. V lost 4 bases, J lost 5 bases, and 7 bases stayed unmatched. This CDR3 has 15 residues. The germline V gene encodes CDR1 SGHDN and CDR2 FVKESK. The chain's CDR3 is CASSRLTGGGETQYF. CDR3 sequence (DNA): TGTGCCAGCAGCCGATTGACAGGGGGCGGTGAGACCCAGTACTTC. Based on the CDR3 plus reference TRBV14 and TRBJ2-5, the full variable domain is EAGVTQFPSHSVIEKGQTVTLRCDPISGHDNLYWYRRVMGKEIKFLLHFVKESKQDESGMPNNRFLAERTGGTYSTLKVQPAELEDSGVYFCASSRLTGGGETQYFGPGTRLLVL.

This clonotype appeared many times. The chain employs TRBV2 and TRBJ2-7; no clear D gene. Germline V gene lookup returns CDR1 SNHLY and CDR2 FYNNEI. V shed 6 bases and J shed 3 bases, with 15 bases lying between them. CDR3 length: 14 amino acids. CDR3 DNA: TGTGCCAGCAGGACCCCGGGCAGTTTCTACGAGCAGTACTTC. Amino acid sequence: CASRTPGSFYEQYF. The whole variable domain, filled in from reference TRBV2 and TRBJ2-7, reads EPEVTQTPSHQVTQMGQEVILRCVPISNHLYFYWYRQILGQKVEFLVSFYNNEISEKSEIFDDQFSVERPDGSNFTLKIRSTKLEDSAMYFCASRTPGSFYEQYFGPGTRLTVT.

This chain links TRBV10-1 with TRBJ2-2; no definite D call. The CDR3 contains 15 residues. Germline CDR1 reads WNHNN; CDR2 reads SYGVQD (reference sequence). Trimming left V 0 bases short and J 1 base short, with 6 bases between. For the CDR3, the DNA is TGCGCCAGCAGTGAGTCGTACATGAACACCGGGGAGCTGTTTTTT. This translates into CASSESYMNTGELFF.

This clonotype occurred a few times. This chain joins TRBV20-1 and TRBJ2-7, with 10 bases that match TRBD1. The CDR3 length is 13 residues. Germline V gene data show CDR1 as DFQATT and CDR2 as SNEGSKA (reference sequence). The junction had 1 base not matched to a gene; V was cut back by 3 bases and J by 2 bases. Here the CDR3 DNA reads TGCAGTGCTAGGGGACAGGGGCCCTACGAGCAGTACTTC. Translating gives CSARGQGPYEQYF.